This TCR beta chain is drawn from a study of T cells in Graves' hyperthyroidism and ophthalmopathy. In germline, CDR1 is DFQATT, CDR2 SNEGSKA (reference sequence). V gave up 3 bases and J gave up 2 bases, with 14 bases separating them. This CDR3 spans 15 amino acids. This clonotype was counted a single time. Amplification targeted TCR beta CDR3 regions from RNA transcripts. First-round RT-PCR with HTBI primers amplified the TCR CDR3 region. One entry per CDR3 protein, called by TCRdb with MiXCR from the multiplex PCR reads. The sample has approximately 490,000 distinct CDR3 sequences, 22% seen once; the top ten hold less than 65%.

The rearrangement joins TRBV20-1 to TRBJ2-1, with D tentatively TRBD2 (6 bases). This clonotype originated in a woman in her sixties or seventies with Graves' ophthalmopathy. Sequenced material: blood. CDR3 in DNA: TGCAGTGCTAGCGGGGGACTGAAACCCTACAATGAGCAGTTCTTC. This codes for CSASGGLKPYNEQFF.